The T cell receptor beta chain described here comes from a study of blood T cell repertoires in COVID-19 (dated by TCRdb to between 2020 and 2021). For the wider study: Samples covering the acute and convalescent phases of COVID-19 were provided by collaborators in the United States, Italy and Spain. Deeply sampled blood TCRbeta repertoires from subjects exposed to, actively infected with, or recovered from COVID-19 were included in the dataset. Nearly every sample came with metadata listing a de-identified subject ID, COVID-19 status, age in years and sex. The prospective study material was composed of cDNA or gDNA derived from T cells, B-cell-depleted T cells, or PBMCs. The repertoires were made available in a free public database intended to serve as a resource for research on the immune response to SARS-CoV-2. The samples were drawn from two sources: the first 160 participants of the ongoing ImmuneRACE study, and 1,000 to 1,500 subjects contributed by 6 global collaborators. Where available, HLA class I and class II types were taken from metadata supplied by the sample provider and were not determined by assay-based typing.

This clone was detected only a few times. Its antigen remains undetermined. One base away there is no much larger clone; base qualities are not given. Participants in the prospective study were enrolled through a virtual design, were aged roughly 18 to 100 years, and lived in 20 to 30 United States geographic areas. In the prospective study, cohorts were assigned on the basis of participant-reported clinical history obtained from a screening survey and a study questionnaire. Recovered participants in ImmuneRACE Cohort 3 were defined by two consecutive negative NP/OP PCR tests, clearance by a healthcare professional, or resolution of symptoms. Each participant in the prospective study had whole blood, serum and a nasopharyngeal or oropharyngeal swab collected by mobile phlebotomists. Participants in the prospective study had the option to provide additional blood draws and questionnaires over a roughly two-month period. Blood samples from the prospective study were shipped frozen or at room temperature prior to DNA extraction.

Inclusive of the bounding cysteine and phenylalanine, the CDR3 is 22 residues long. Only the CDR3 region is kept as DNA, spanning 66 bases read in frame from base 1. For this chain, trimming is 1 base at the V end and 4 bases at the J end, and the number of junction bases without a gene match is 19. From the germline V gene (reference sequence), CDR1 is MNHEY and CDR2 is SMNVEV. TCRbeta CDR3 regions were amplified from genomic DNA by means of the immunoSEQ Assay, a bias-controlled multiplex PCR. Turning to the authors' computational methods: Nucleated cell counts per sample were estimated from amplification of reference gene primers within the assay. Sequence reads were collapsed and filtered to measure the absolute abundance of every unique TCRbeta CDR3 rearrangement. Productive Simpson clonality was computed per sample as the square root of Simpson's diversity index over productive rearrangements. TCRdb took over this immuneACCESS table, retaining in-frame rearrangements with V and J assigned. Such tables are incomplete; in checked studies, under half of the missing clones stem from an unresolved V gene, and the remainder is unexplained. The D gene and trimming were derived from the DNA, and the V and J assignments and clone size from that table. In this sample the table shows about 310,000 clones, roughly 87% of which occur a single time. The ten most abundant clones make up 8% to 9.5% of the sample.

Broad study findings and their caveats: The quantity of clinical and demographic metadata differed by source and by participant and was supplied without curation.

This receptor chain uses TRBV27 and TRBJ2-3, with 14 bases aligning to TRBD2. This receptor was taken from a woman under 30 who had recovered from COVID-19. Material: PBMCs or T cells enriched from blood (not recorded which). The CDR3 protein sequence reads: CASSLFFEFVGTSGSYPDTQYF. The DNA sequence reads TGTGCCAGCAGTTTATTCTTCGAATTTGTCGGGACTAGCGGGAGTTACCCAGATACGCAGTATTTT.